Shown below are 17 T cell receptor beta chains from a single sample sequenced in a study of shared clonotypes between healthy human individuals. The method was immunoSEQ multiplex PCR; TCRdb's version includes in-frame clones alone and lacks a portion of them. In the table there are 2 million or so clones, over 85% of which are singletons. CD8 cells regarded as naive lacked CD45RO, were positively chosen for CCR7, and omitted terminally differentiated effector memory CD45RA+ cells. Specimen: naive CD8+ T cells sorted from blood. These receptors were collected from a man younger than 30 in good health.

The V and J genes are TRBV25-1 and TRBJ1-4, with 7 bases fitting TRBD1. Germline CDR1 MGHDK, CDR2 SYGVNS. This CDR3 spans 17 amino acids. The trim removed 3 bases at V and 8 bases at J, leaving 15 bases unmatched. CDR3 nucleotide sequence: TGTGCCAGCAGTGACCCCGGGACAGAATTCATCCGGGAAAAACTGTTTTTT. It is translated as CASSDPGTEFIREKLFF.

The chain links TRBV2 to TRBJ2-1; 10 positions agree with TRBD2. The junction had 6 bases not matched to a gene; V was cut back by 7 bases and J by 0 bases. The CDR3 extends over 16 amino acids. Per the germline V gene, CDR1 is SNHLY and CDR2 is FYNNEI. The CDR3 protein is CASMRTSGFSYNEQFF. For the CDR3, the DNA is TGTGCCAGCATGCGGACTAGCGGCTTCTCCTACAATGAGCAGTTCTTC.

The chain employs TRBV5-1 and TRBJ1-6, with D perhaps TRBD1 (6 bases). The CDR3 sequence is 16 residues long. The ends were cut back, 6 bases at V and 7 bases at J, with 20 bases in the middle. Germline V gives CDR1 SGHRS, CDR2 YFSETQ. The CDR3 bases are TGCGCCAGCACCAATTTTAGGGACACACGGAATTCACCCCTCCACTTT. Protein product: CASTNFRDTRNSPLHF.

This chain connects TRBV2 to TRBJ2-7; D is unresolved. The CDR3 length is 13 residues. V was pared by 4 bases and J by 0 bases, with 7 bases between. CDR1 is SNHLY and CDR2 is FYNNEI in the germline V gene. The CDR3 sequence: CASSVDSSYEQYF. DNA for the CDR3: TGTGCCAGCAGTGTGGATAGCTCCTACGAGCAGTACTTC.

The V and J genes are TRBV6-6 and TRBJ1-2, with D possibly being TRBD1 (5 bases). The V and J ends lost 5 bases and 0 bases respectively, with 7 bases between them. The CDR3 extends over 13 amino acids. Germline V gene sequence: CDR1 MNHNY, CDR2 SVGAGI (reference sequence). CDR3 sequence reads: CASSATANYGYTF. CDR3 coding DNA: TGTGCCAGCAGTGCGACAGCTAACTATGGCTACACCTTC.

Written as DNA, the CDR3 is TGCGCCATCCCGGGATTTTGGCGCTATAGCAATCAGCCCCAGCATTTT. Translating it yields CAIPGFWRYSNQPQHF. The chain couples TRBV5-1 to TRBJ1-5; no firm D call. Trimming stripped 9 bases from V and 0 bases from J, with 19 bases between. The CDR3 runs to 16 residues. Germline-derived CDR1 and CDR2 are SGHRS and YFSETQ. Combining the CDR3 with reference TRBV5-1 and TRBJ1-5 gives the whole variable domain KAGVTQTPRYLIKTRGQQVTLSCSPISGHRSVSWYQQTPGQGLQFLFEYFSETQRNKGNFPGRFSGRQFSNSRSEMNVSTLELGDSALYLCAIPGFWRYSNQPQHFGDGTRLSIL.

The V call is TRBV4-1, the J call TRBJ2-2, with D perhaps matching TRBD1 (5 bases). Trimming cost V 2 bases and J 1 base, with 5 bases left between them. The germline V gene encodes CDR1 MGHRA and CDR2 YSYEKL. The CDR3 is 14 amino acids. The CDR3 loop reads CASSQTGNTGELFF. The DNA of the CDR3 is TGCGCCAGCAGCCAAACAGGGAACACCGGGGAGCTGTTTTTT.

CDR3 DNA: TGCGCCAGCAGTGACCAAGAAGGGACAGGGAGTTTTTATGGCTACACCTTC. Translated: CASSDQEGTGSFYGYTF. The chain joins TRBV10-2 to TRBJ1-2, with TRBD1 matching over 9 bases. The CDR3 is 17 amino acids. Per the germline V gene, CDR1 is WSHSY and CDR2 is SAAADI. Trimming removed 3 bases from V and 5 bases from J; junction bases left unmatched: 13.

The gene calls are TRBV19 and TRBJ1-1; 7 nucleotides line up with TRBD1. CDR1 is LNHDA, CDR2 SQIVND, per germline (reference sequence). V shed 5 bases, J shed 1 base, and the junction held 10 bases outside the gene matches. The length of the CDR3 is 16 residues. In nucleotides, the CDR3 is TGTGCCAGTAGTCTGGATGAAGGGGGCGGGAACACTGAAGCTTTCTTT. This translates into CASSLDEGGGNTEAFF.

This chain joins TRBV4-1 and TRBJ2-7, with a possible D match to TRBD1 (5 bases). CDR3 length: 15 amino acids. Germline CDR1 MGHRA, CDR2 YSYEKL. V dropped 4 bases and J dropped 3 bases, with 16 bases sitting between them. CDR3 residues: CASSPKTDAYYEQYF. The CDR3 DNA reads TGCGCCAGCAGCCCTAAGACAGACGCATACTACGAGCAGTACTTC.

This clone has only one observation. This specimen includes other DNA sequences encoding the same CDR3. The V gene is TRBV9, the J gene TRBJ2-1, with 11 bases matching TRBD2. Germline V gene sequence: CDR1 SGDLS, CDR2 YYNGEE. This CDR3 comprises 14 residues. V shed 2 bases and J 6 bases; nucleotides not matched to a gene: 1. The CDR3 DNA is TGTGCCAGCAGCGTTGGGACTAGCGGCAATGAGCAGTTCTTC. Protein sequence: CASSVGTSGNEQFF.

This clone was seen once. The rearrangement links TRBV14 to TRBJ2-7; no definite D call. The CDR3 loop spans 13 amino acids. Deletions cut 0 bases from V and 7 bases from J, with 10 bases between. CDR1 is SGHDN, CDR2 FVKESK, per germline. The CDR3 nucleotides read TGTGCCAGCAGCCAAGAAGCCGGTCTTGAGCAGTACTTC. This encodes CASSQEAGLEQYF.

The V and J genes are TRBV6-5 and TRBJ1-1, with D tentatively TRBD1 (5 bases). CDR1 and CDR2 from the germline V gene are MNHEY and SVGAGI. CDR3 length: 13 residues. V was clipped by 5 bases and J by 8 bases, with 15 bases between them. Written as DNA, the CDR3 is TGTGCCAGCAGTAGTGGGGAGGGGTTGGAAGCTTTCTTT. This encodes CASSSGEGLEAFF.

This chain links TRBV7-9 with TRBJ1-1; D is unresolved. Germline lookup yields CDR1 SEHNR and CDR2 FQNEAQ (reference sequence). The V gene lost 6 bases and the J gene lost 0 bases, with 14 bases spanning the gap. The CDR3 loop spans 15 amino acids. CDR3 residues: CASSQGYGMNTEAFF. For the CDR3, the DNA is TGTGCCAGCAGTCAAGGGTATGGGATGAACACTGAAGCTTTCTTT.

The chain is built from TRBV5-4 and TRBJ1-3; 10 bases are shared with TRBD1. Germline V gives CDR1 SGHNT, CDR2 YYREEE (reference sequence). The CDR3 extends over 15 amino acids. V was clipped by 4 bases and J by 2 bases; unmatched bases: 3. The CDR3 DNA sequence: TGTGCCAGCAGCGCCGGGACAGGGGCTGGAAACACCATATATTTT. It codes for CASSAGTGAGNTIYF.

The rearrangement links TRBV7-9 to TRBJ1-1; possibly TRBD1 for D (6 bases). Germline loops: CDR1 SEHNR, CDR2 FQNEAQ (reference sequence). This CDR3 has 15 residues. The ends were cut back, 3 bases at V and 1 base at J, with 12 bases in the middle. The CDR3 DNA is TGTGCCAGCAGCTTCGGGCAGGGGTGGAACACTGAAGCTTTCTTT. This translates into CASSFGQGWNTEAFF.

The rearrangement joins TRBV27 to TRBJ1-2; no firm D call. The germline V gene has CDR1 MNHEY and CDR2 SMNVEV (reference sequence). CDR3 length equals 14 residues. Trimming shortened V by 1 base and J by 8 bases, and 14 bases separated the two germline ends. CDR3 nucleotide sequence: TGTGCCAGCAGTTTATTATCCGTGCCCACGGGCTACACCTTC. Its protein is CASSLLSVPTGYTF.